This entry lists 26 T cell receptor beta chains sequenced from one sample in a study of blood T cell repertoires in COVID-19. Assay used: immunoSEQ multiplex PCR; TCRdb lists only in-frame clones, some missing. The sample lists 200,000 or so clones; roughly 87% were seen once. The source material was peripheral blood. The receptors stem from a woman in her forties with acute or convalescent COVID-19.

The genes are TRBV19 and TRBJ1-5; D is possibly TRBD1 (6 bases). Trimming left V 4 bases short and J 4 bases short, with 20 bases between. This CDR3 region has 17 residues. Germline CDR1 is LNHDA and CDR2 is SQIVND (reference sequence). The CDR3 nucleotides are TGTGCCAGTAGTACCGGGGGGGGCGGTCTGGCTAATCAGCCCCAGCATTTT. This encodes CASSTGGGGLANQPQHF.

The chain links TRBV19 to TRBJ1-5, with a tentative D call TRBD1 (5 bases). Germline lookup yields CDR1 LNHDA and CDR2 SQIVND (reference sequence). V was pared by 1 base and J by 0 bases, with 16 bases between. The CDR3 loop spans 18 amino acids. The CDR3 reads CASSIGGFGVSSNQPQHF. Written as DNA, the CDR3 is TGTGCCAGTAGTATAGGGGGCTTCGGAGTGAGTAGCAATCAGCCCCAGCATTTT.

The V gene is TRBV5-1, the J gene TRBJ2-1; D not resolved. The V end lost 6 bases, the J end lost 5 bases, and 9 bases lay between the germline ends. The CDR3 covers 12 residues. Looked up from germline, CDR1 is SGHRS and CDR2 is YFSETQ. DNA for the CDR3: TGCGCCAGCAACAACCTGGACAATGAGCAGTTCTTC. Translation gives CASNNLDNEQFF.

The CDR3, as DNA: TGTGCCAGCAGTTTAAGCCTTAACTATGGCTACACCTTC. Translating it yields CASSLSLNYGYTF. The V and J genes are TRBV12-3 or TRBV12-4 and TRBJ1-2; no firm D call. This CDR3 spans 13 amino acids. Trimming removed 2 bases from V and 1 base from J, with 5 bases in between.

The chain joins TRBV5-1 to TRBJ2-2, with 9 bases fitting TRBD1. V gave up 4 bases and J gave up 1 base; unmatched junction bases: 11. The CDR3 has 18 residues. CDR1 and CDR2 (germline): SGHRS, YFSETQ. The CDR3 loop is CASSLQDSDRGNTGELFF. The DNA for the CDR3 is TGCGCCAGCAGCCTGCAAGATTCGGACAGGGGGAACACCGGGGAGCTGTTTTTT.

This chain uses TRBV20-1 with TRBJ2-3; a weak D match, TRBD1 (6 bases). The CDR3 covers 11 residues. Germline loops: CDR1 DFQATT, CDR2 SNEGSKA (reference sequence). CDR3 protein: CRGSRGNTQYF. The CDR3, as DNA: TGCAGAGGTAGTAGGGGGAATACGCAGTATTTT.

This clone came up once. This chain connects TRBV28 to TRBJ2-1; the D gene is possibly TRBD2 (6 bases). This CDR3 is built from 15 residues. CDR1 MDHEN and CDR2 SYDVKM come from the germline V gene. V was shortened by 9 bases and J by 6 bases, with 21 bases between the two germline ends. CDR3 region: CASRGAASVGNEQFF. As DNA, the CDR3 is TGTGCCAGTAGGGGTGCGGCTAGCGTGGGCAATGAGCAGTTCTTC.

The V gene is TRBV5-1, the J gene TRBJ2-1; the D gene is possibly TRBD1 (6 bases). Trimming removed 4 bases from V and 9 bases from J, with 17 bases in between. Per the germline V gene, CDR1 is SGHRS and CDR2 is YFSETQ. The CDR3 runs to 14 residues. CDR3: CASSPSGAEGEQFF. The CDR3 DNA reads TGCGCCAGCAGCCCCTCAGGGGCTGAGGGTGAGCAGTTCTTC.

This clone was found a few times. V usage is TRBV12-3 or TRBV12-4 and J usage is TRBJ1-5, with D perhaps TRBD1 (5 bases). CDR3 size: 13 residues. With 6 bases removed from V and 6 bases from J, the gap between germline ends came to 12 bases. CDR3 sequence (DNA): TGTGCCAGCAGCAAATCGCAGGGTCAGCCCCAGCATTTT. It encodes CASSKSQGQPQHF.

The gene calls are TRBV3-1 (or the pseudogene TRBV3-2) and TRBJ2-3; D may be TRBD2 (5 bases). V lost 4 bases, J lost 0 bases, and 14 bases lay in between. The germline gives CDR1 LGHDT, CDR2 YNNKEL (reference sequence). The CDR3 runs 16 residues. The CDR3 loop reads CASSLGEAPSTDTQYF. CDR3 bases: TGTGCCAGCAGCCTCGGGGAAGCCCCTAGCACAGATACGCAGTATTTT.

This clone was found once. Germline is not matched at one junction end, which may reflect a read error. Different DNA sequences within this sample yield the same CDR3. The chain carries TRBV28 and TRBJ1-1; a weak D match, TRBD1 (6 bases). The CDR3 consists of 14 residues. Germline CDR1 and CDR2: MDHEN and SYDVKM. The CDR3: CASSLGRGETEAFF. CDR3 coding DNA: TGCGCCAGCAGTTTGGGGAGGGGGGAGACTGAAGCTTTCTTT.

V usage is TRBV5-1 and J usage is TRBJ2-2, with TRBD2 matching over 9 bases. Per germline, CDR1 SGHRS and CDR2 YFSETQ. V was clipped by 1 base and J by 0 bases; unmatched bases: 13. CDR3 length: 20 amino acids. CDR3 nucleotides: TGCGCCAGCAGCTTGCGCACTAGCGGGCGGATCCTCTCGAACACCGGGGAGCTGTTTTTT. Encoded protein: CASSLRTSGRILSNTGELFF.

V usage is TRBV4-2 and J usage is TRBJ1-2; D may be TRBD1 (5 bases). Germline lookup yields CDR1 LGHNA and CDR2 YNFKEQ. The V end was cut by 0 bases, the J end by 8 bases, with 16 bases between. The CDR3 runs to 15 residues. The CDR3: CASSQDLGQSRGYTF. CDR3 bases: TGTGCCAGCAGCCAAGATTTGGGGCAGTCCCGCGGCTACACCTTC.

The chain joins TRBV6-5 to TRBJ1-1; the match to TRBD1 covers 9 bases. Germline loops: CDR1 MNHEY, CDR2 SVGAGI. With V trimmed by 6 bases and J by 4 bases, 6 bases remained unmatched. The CDR3 length is 14 residues. CDR3 sequence reads: CASSLGQGITEAFF. CDR3 nucleotide sequence: TGTGCCAGCAGCCTAGGACAGGGGATCACTGAAGCTTTCTTT.

The V gene is TRBV28, the J gene TRBJ2-1, with TRBD2 matching over 11 bases. Germline trimming cut 6 bases from V and 9 bases from J; bases unmatched to any gene: 10. The CDR3 length is 15 residues. Germline CDR1 MDHEN, CDR2 SYDVKM. The CDR3 coding sequence is TGTGCCAGCAGCCCAGGTACTAGCGGGAGTGTTGAGCAGTTCTTC. It is translated as CASSPGTSGSVEQFF.

The chain recombines TRBV12-3 or TRBV12-4 with TRBJ1-1; D remains unclear. The CDR3 has 12 residues. The V end lost 4 bases, the J end lost 2 bases, and 5 bases lay between the germline ends. The CDR3 DNA reads TGTGCCAGCAGTTACAGCAACACTGAAGCTTTCTTT. Its protein is CASSYSNTEAFF.

This chain joins TRBV15 and TRBJ1-5, with 9 bases aligning to TRBD1. The J segment lost 0 bases and the V segment lost 5 bases, leaving 5 bases of the junction unmatched. The length of the CDR3 is 16 residues. In germline, CDR1 is LNHNV, CDR2 YYDKDF (reference sequence). CDR3 loop: CATSGDRDNSNQPQHF. The CDR3 nucleotides read TGTGCCACCAGCGGGGACAGGGACAATAGCAATCAGCCCCAGCATTTT.

The rearrangement uses TRBV7-3 and TRBJ1-1; the D is unclear. With 5 bases removed from V and 3 bases from J, the gap between germline ends came to 10 bases. The CDR3 covers 13 residues. From germline, CDR1 is SGHTA and CDR2 FQGTGA. The CDR3 DNA reads as TGTGCCAGCAGCCCCGCCCCGGACACTGAAGCTTTCTTT. Protein sequence: CASSPAPDTEAFF.

The rearrangement links TRBV7-2 to TRBJ2-7; D perhaps matches TRBD1 (5 bases). V was pared by 2 bases and J by 0 bases, with 11 bases between. The germline V gene encodes CDR1 SGHTA and CDR2 FQGNSA. CDR3 size: 15 residues. The CDR3 reads CASSLYSDSSYEQYF. CDR3 nucleotides: TGTGCCAGCAGCTTATACTCTGACAGCTCCTACGAGCAGTACTTC.

The CDR3, as DNA: TGTGCCAGCAAGCCGAGGAGGAATGAGCAGTTCTTC. It yields the protein CASKPRRNEQFF. The chain links TRBV2 to TRBJ2-1, with D maybe TRBD2 (5 bases). The germline V gene encodes CDR1 SNHLY and CDR2 FYNNEI. V gave up 7 bases and J gave up 7 bases, with 11 bases separating them. CDR3 size: 12 residues.

This clone has a single count. V usage is TRBV9 and J usage is TRBJ2-2; tentative D call: TRBD2 (7 bases). The CDR3 sequence is 16 residues long. The V end lost 1 base, the J end lost 4 bases, and 14 bases lay between the germline ends. In germline, CDR1 is SGDLS, CDR2 YYNGEE. In DNA form, the CDR3 reads TGTGCCAGCAGCGTATCTGTCGGGGGGCTCACCGGGGAGCTGTTTTTT. This gives the protein CASSVSVGGLTGELFF.

The chain has TRBV27 and TRBJ2-3; 12 nucleotides match TRBD2. The CDR3 has 14 amino acids. In germline, CDR1 is MNHEY, CDR2 SMNVEV (reference sequence). V was pared by 8 bases and J by 6 bases, with 6 bases of the junction left unmatched. The CDR3 DNA follows: TGTGCCAGCCAACTAGCGGGGGGACGGGATACGCAGTATTTT. It yields the protein CASQLAGGRDTQYF.

The chain joins TRBV2 to TRBJ2-7; 7 bases match TRBD1. The V segment lost 10 bases and the J segment 2 bases; nucleotides outside the gene matches: 8. Germline CDR1 reads SNHLY; CDR2 reads FYNNEI. The CDR3 contains 13 residues. This CDR3 reads CAIQTGNPYEQYF. The CDR3 nucleotides are TGTGCCATCCAGACAGGGAACCCCTACGAGCAGTACTTC.

The chain is built from TRBV9 and TRBJ1-2, with a weak D call TRBD1 (6 bases). V was pared by 0 bases and J by 3 bases, with 9 bases between. CDR1 is SGDLS and CDR2 is YYNGEE in the germline V gene. This CDR3 is 14 amino acids long. The CDR3 loop is CASSVDPGDYGYTF. The CDR3 bases are TGTGCCAGCAGCGTAGATCCAGGGGACTATGGCTACACCTTC.

The chain has TRBV24-1 and TRBJ2-7; the D gene is possibly TRBD2 (5 bases). V lost 5 bases and J lost 0, with 10 bases in between. The CDR3 has 14 residues. Germline V gene data show CDR1 as KGHDR and CDR2 as SFDVKD. The CDR3 DNA reads TGTGCCACCAGTGCCCCGGGAAGCTCCTACGAGCAGTACTTC. Residues: CATSAPGSSYEQYF.

V gene TRBV18 combines with J gene TRBJ2-1; 8 nucleotides align to TRBD2. CDR1 and CDR2 from the germline V gene are KGHSH and LQKENI. The CDR3 length is 18 residues. Trimming at V came to 2 bases and at J to 0 bases, leaving 9 bases not matched to a gene. CDR3 nucleotide sequence: TGTGCCAGCTCACCATGGCTAGCGGGTAAGAGCTCCTACAATGAGCAGTTCTTC. Protein product: CASSPWLAGKSSYNEQFF.